The clone carrying this T cell receptor beta chain was recorded once. Antigen unknown. The sample comes from a study of T cell responses to AZD1222 COVID-19 vaccine. Findings and limits, study-wide: A reported finding is that nearly half of spike-specific TCRs target unmutated variant regions. Only a handful of individuals given AZD1222 were seropositive at baseline.

Trimming stripped 2 bases from V and 5 bases from J, with 27 bases between. CDR1 and CDR2 (germline): MGHRA, YSYEKL. This CDR3 comprises 19 residues. The protocol was immunoSEQ multiplex PCR, while the TCRdb copy is restricted to in-frame clones and leaves out a portion. This sample has about 30,000 clones, with roughly 91% found just once. The TCR sequence derives from an adult in good health. Sequencing used peripheral blood, obtained on day 0 of AZD1222 vaccination. The chain carries TRBV4-1 and TRBJ1-2; D possibly corresponds to TRBD1 (6 bases). CDR3 region: CASSQSSWRSNRVYYGYTF. As DNA, the CDR3 is TGCGCCAGCAGCCAATCTTCGTGGAGATCGAACAGGGTTTATTATGGCTACACCTTC.